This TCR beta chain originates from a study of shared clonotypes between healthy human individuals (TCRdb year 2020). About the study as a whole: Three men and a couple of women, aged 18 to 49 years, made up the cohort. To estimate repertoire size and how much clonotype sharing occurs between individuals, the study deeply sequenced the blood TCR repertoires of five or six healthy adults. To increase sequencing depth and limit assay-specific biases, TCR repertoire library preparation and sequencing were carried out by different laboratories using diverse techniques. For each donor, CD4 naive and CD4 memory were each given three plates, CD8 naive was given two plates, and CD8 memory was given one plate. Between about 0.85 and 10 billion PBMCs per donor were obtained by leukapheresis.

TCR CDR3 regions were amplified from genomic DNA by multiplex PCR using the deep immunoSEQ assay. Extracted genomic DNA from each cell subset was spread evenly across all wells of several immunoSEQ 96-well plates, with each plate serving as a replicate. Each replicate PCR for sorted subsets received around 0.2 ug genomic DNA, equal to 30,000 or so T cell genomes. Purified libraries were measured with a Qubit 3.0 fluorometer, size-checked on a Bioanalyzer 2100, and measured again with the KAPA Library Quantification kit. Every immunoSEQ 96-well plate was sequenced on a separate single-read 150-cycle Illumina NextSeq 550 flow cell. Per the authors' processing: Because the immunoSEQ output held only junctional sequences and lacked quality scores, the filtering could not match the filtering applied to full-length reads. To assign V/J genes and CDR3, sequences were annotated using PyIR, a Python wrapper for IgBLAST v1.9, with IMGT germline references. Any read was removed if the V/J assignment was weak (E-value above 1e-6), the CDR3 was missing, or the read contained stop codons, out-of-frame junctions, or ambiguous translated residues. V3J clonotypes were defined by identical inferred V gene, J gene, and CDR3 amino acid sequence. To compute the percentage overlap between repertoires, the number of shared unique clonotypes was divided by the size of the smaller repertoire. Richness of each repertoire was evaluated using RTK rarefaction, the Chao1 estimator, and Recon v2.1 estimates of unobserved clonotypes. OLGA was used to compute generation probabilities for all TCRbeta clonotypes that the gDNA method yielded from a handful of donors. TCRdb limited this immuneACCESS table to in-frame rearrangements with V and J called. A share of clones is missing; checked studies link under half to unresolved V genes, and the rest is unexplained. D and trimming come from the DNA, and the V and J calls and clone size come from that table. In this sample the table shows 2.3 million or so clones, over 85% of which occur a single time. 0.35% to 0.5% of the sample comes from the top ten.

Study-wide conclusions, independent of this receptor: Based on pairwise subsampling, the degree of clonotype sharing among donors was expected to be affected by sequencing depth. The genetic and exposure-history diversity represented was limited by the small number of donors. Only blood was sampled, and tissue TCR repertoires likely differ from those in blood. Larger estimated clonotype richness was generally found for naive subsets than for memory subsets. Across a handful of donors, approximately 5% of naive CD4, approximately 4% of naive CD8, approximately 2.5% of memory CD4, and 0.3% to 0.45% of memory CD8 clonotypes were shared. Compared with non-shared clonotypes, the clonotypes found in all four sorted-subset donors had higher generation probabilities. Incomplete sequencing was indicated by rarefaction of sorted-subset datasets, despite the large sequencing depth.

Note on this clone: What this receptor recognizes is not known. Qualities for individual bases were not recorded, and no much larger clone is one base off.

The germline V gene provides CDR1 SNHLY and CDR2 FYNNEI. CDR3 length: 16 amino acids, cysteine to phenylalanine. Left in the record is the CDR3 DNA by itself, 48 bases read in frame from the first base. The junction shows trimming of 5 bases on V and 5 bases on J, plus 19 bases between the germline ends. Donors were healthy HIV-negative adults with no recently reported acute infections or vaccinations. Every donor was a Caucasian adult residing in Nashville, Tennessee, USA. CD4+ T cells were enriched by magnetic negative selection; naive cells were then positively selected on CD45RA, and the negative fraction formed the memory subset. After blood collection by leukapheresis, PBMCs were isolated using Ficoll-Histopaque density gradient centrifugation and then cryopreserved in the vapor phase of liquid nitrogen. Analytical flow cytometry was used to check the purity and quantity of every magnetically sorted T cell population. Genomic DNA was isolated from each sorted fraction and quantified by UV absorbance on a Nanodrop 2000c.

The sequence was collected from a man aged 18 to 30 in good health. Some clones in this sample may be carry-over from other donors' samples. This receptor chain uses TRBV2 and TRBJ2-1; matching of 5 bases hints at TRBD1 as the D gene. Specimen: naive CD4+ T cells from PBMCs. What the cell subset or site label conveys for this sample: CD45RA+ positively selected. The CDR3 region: CASSSRQIPSDNEQFF. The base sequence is TGTGCCAGCAGTAGTCGACAGATACCCAGTGACAATGAGCAGTTCTTC.